This T cell receptor (beta chain) was recovered during a study of cytomegalovirus exposure and HLA in healthy donors. Findings and caveats of the study: TCR beta sequences reportedly predicted the HLA-A and HLA-B alleles of most subjects accurately. The productive fraction for most TCR beta V segments was about 87% or about 30% in an earlier analysis.

Looked up from germline, CDR1 is ENHRY and CDR2 is SYGVKD. The CDR3 has 13 residues. In its sample, this clone was seen a few times. Its specificity is not known. Germline and junction disagree at one end, which may indicate a read error. The primer mix had 60 Vbeta and 13 Jbeta primers. TCRdb's copy holds only in-frame clones and misses some; the assay was immunoSEQ multiplex PCR. The data hold about 67,000 clones, with 68% observed a single time. The chain recombines TRBV10-3 with TRBJ2-5; 8 bases fit TRBD2. Sequencing input: PBMCs. This clonotype originated in a young woman in good health and CMV-seronegative. The DNA of the CDR3 is TGTGCCAGCAGTTACTCGGGAGGGGAGACCCAGTACTTC. It specifies CASSYSGGETQYF.